The sequence of this T cell receptor beta chain was determined in a study of CD8 T cells in Susac syndrome. Study-level information: Clinical remission applied to under ten sequenced Susac syndrome patients, and about six had active disease.

Germline values: CDR1 LNHDA, CDR2 SQIVND (reference sequence). There are 15 residues in the CDR3. The V and J ends lost 5 bases and 2 bases, in that order; junction bases with no gene match: 3. Roughly 0.5 to 1 ug RNA was reverse transcribed with random hexamers. TCRdb reanalysed the immunoSEQ multiplex PCR reads using MiXCR and keeps one entry per CDR3 protein. Of around 71,000 distinct CDR3 sequences listed, 93% are singletons. This clonotype was seen once. Its antigen is still unknown. Study-wide findings and caveats: The authors found no clonal expansion in Susac syndrome CD4+ T cell repertoires.

This sequence joins TRBV19 and TRBJ2-2; 9 bases map to TRBD1. The specimen was CD4+ T cells from PBMCs. The TCR was taken from a human donor with Susac syndrome. The CDR3 region is CASSWTGVNTGELFF. In DNA, the CDR3 is TGTGCCAGTAGTTGGACAGGGGTAAACACCGGGGAGCTGTTTTTT. Based on the CDR3 plus reference TRBV19 and TRBJ2-2, the full variable domain is DGGITQSPKYLFRKEGQNVTLSCEQNLNHDAMYWYRQDPGQGLRLIYYSQIVNDFQKGDIAEGYSVSREKKESFPLTVTSAQKNPTAFYLCASSWTGVNTGELFFGEGSRLTVL.